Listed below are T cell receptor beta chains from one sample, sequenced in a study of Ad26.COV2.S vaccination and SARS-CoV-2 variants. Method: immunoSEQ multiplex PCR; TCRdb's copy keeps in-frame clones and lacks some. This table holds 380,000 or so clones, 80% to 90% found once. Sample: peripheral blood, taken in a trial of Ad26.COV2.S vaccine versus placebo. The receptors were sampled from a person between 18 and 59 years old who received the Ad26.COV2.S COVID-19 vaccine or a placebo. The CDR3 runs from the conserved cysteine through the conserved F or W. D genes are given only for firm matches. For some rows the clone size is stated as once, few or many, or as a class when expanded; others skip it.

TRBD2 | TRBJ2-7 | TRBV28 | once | CASSLSGGPYEQYF | TGTGCCAGCAGTTTAAGCGGGGGCCCTTACGAGCAGTACTTC
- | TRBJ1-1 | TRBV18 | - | CASSGGLNTEAFF | TGTGCCAGCTCCGGCGGTTTGAACACTGAAGCTTTCTTT
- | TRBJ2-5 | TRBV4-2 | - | CASSQPTRFGRTQYF | TGTGCCAGCAGCCAACCCACTAGGTTTGGGAGGACCCAGTACTTC
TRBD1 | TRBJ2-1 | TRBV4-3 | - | CASSQARTGSYNEQFF | TGCGCCAGCAGCCAAGCGAGGACAGGGTCCTACAATGAGCAGTTCTTC
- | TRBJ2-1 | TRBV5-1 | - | CASRLAGTRYNEQFF | TGCGCCAGCAGACTCGCCGGGACTCGGTACAATGAGCAGTTCTTC
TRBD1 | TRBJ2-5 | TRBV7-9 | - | CASSLKGQGIETQYF | TGTGCCAGCAGCTTAAAAGGACAGGGAATCGAGACCCAGTACTTC
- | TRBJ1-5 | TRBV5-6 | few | CASSLQRGLEGISQPQHF | TGTGCCAGCAGCCTCCAACGCGGGCTCGAGGGGATCAGTCAGCCCCAGCATTTT
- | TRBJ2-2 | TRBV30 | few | CAWRNTGELFF | TGTGCCTGGAGGAACACCGGGGAGCTGTTTTTT
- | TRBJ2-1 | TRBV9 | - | CASSVSAKLYNEQFF | TGTGCCAGCAGCGTATCTGCGAAACTTTACAATGAGCAGTTCTTC
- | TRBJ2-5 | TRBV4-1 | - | CASSQGGRYQETQYF | TGCGCCAGCAGCCAAGGGGGGAGGTACCAAGAGACCCAGTACTTC
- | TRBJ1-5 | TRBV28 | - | CASLKGGATRHF | TGTGCCAGCCTTAAAGGGGGGGCGACAAGGCATTTT
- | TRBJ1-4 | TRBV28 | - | CASRATERLEKLFF | TGTGCCAGCAGAGCGACAGAAAGACTCGAAAAACTGTTTTTT
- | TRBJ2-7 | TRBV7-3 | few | CASSLRPAPFGEQYF | TGTGCCAGCAGCTTAAGGCCAGCACCTTTCGGGGAGCAGTACTTC
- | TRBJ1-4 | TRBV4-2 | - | CASSQERRGNEKLFF | TGTGCCAGCAGCCAAGAAAGAAGGGGTAATGAAAAACTGTTTTTT